The clone carrying this TCR beta chain was detected only a few times. This record comes from a study of blood T cell repertoires in COVID-19. Study details: Whether acute or convalescent, the COVID-19 samples came from the United States, Italy and Spain. The analysed material was cDNA or gDNA that came from T cells, B-cell-depleted T cells, or PBMCs.

Original processing notes: Scientists estimated how many nucleated cells there were by amplifying reference gene primers. Profiling relied on immunoSEQ multiplex PCR, and the TCRdb table lists in-frame clones only, not all of them. D and trimming were read from the DNA, whereas the V and J calls and clone size are those reported in that table. Of about 39,000 clones listed, 80% to 90% were seen once; the top ten hold more than 8.5%. The sample was peripheral blood. This sequence originates from a man aged 60 to 69 in a cohort sampled during active COVID-19.

The CDR3 protein is CASSMGGLQRKQYF. In nucleotides, the CDR3 is TGTGCCAGTAGTATGGGGGGACTCCAAAGGAAGCAGTACTTC. The gene calls are TRBV19 and TRBJ2-7, with D possibly TRBD2 on 6 matching bases. The CDR3 totals 14 residues. Germline V gene lookup returns CDR1 LNHDA and CDR2 SQIVND (reference sequence). Trimming removed 3 bases at V and 8 bases at J, with 17 bases between.